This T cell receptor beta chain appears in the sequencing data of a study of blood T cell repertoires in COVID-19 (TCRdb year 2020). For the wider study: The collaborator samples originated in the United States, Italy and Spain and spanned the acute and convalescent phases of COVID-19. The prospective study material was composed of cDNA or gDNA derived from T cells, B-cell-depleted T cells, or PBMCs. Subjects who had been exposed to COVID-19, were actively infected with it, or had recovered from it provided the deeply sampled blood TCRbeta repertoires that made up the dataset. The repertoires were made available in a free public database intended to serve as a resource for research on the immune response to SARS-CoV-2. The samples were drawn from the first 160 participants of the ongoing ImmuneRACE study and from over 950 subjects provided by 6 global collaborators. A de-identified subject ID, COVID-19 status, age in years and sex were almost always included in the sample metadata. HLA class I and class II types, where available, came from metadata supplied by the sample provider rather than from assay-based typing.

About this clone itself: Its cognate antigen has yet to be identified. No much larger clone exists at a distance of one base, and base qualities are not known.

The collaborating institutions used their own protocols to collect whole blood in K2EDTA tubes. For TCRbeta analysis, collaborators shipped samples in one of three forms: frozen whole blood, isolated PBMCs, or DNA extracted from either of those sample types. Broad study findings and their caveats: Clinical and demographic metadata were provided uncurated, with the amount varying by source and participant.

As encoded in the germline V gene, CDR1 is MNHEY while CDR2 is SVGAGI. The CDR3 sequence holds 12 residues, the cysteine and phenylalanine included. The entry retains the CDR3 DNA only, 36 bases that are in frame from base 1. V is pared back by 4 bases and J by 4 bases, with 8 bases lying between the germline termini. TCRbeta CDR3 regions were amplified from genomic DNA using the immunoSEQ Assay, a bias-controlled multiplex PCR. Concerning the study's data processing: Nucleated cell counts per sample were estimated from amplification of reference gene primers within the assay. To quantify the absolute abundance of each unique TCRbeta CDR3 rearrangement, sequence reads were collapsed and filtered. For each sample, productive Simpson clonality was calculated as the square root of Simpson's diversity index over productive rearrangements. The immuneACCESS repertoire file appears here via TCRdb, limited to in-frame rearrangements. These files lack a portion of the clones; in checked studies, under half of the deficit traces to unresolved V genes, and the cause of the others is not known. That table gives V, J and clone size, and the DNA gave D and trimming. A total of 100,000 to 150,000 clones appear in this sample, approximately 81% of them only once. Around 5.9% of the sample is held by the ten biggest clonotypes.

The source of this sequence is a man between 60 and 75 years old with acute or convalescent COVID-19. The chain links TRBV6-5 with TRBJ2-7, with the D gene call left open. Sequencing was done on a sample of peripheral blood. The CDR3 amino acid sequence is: CASSLTSYEQYF. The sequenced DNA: TGTGCCAGCAGTTTAACGAGTTACGAGCAGTACTTC.